A single sample is the source of the 18 T cell receptor beta chains below, sequenced in a study of T cells in Graves' hyperthyroidism and ophthalmopathy. Amplification of TCR beta CDR3 regions used RNA as the template. With the HTBI primer set, the TCR CDR3 went through a first round of RT-PCR. TCRdb recomputed calls from the multiplex PCR reads with MiXCR, one row per CDR3 protein. The sample has around 250,000 distinct CDR3 sequences, more than 12% seen once. Input material: blood. All receptors come from a woman between 35 and 50 years old with Graves' hyperthyroidism that later progressed to Graves' ophthalmopathy.

In its sample, this clonotype was seen a few times. Mismatch with germline at one junction end may stem from a read error. V and J are TRBV5-6 and TRBJ2-2, with D possibly TRBD1 on 7 matching bases. This CDR3 has 13 amino acids. CDR1 is SGHDT, CDR2 YYEEEE, per germline. The CDR3 sequence: CASSIQGHGGLFF. DNA for the CDR3: TGTGCCAGCAGCATACAGGGGCACGGGGGGCTGTTTTTT.

This clonotype was seen at least ten times. The chain carries TRBV7-3 and TRBJ2-1; 7 bases are shared with TRBD1. CDR1 is SGHTA and CDR2 is FQGTGA in the germline V gene. V lost 4 bases to trimming and J lost 10 bases; unmatched junction nucleotides: 10. CDR3 length equals 14 residues. CDR3: CASSSPDRAGEQFF. In DNA, the CDR3 is TGTGCCAGCAGCTCCCCAGACAGGGCAGGGGAGCAGTTCTTC.

The sample holds many counts of this clonotype. The rearrangement links TRBV6-1 to TRBJ2-3, with 11 bases lining up with TRBD2. Trimming took 6 bases from V and 1 from J; bases not matched to a gene: 3. Germline lookup yields CDR1 MNHNS and CDR2 SASEGT. The CDR3 consists of 15 residues. CDR3 DNA: TGTGCCAGCAGCGGGACTAGCGGTCGCACAGATACGCAGTATTTT. Translation: CASSGTSGRTDTQYF.

This clonotype was picked up many times. The genes are TRBV3-1 and TRBJ2-1, with TRBD1 as a possible D gene (5 bases). Deletions cut 3 bases from V and 9 bases from J, with 18 bases between. The CDR3 totals 15 residues. Germline V gene lookup returns CDR1 LGHDT and CDR2 YNNKEL (reference sequence). The CDR3 loop is CASSQYGAEGVEQFF. CDR3 DNA sequence: TGTGCCAGCAGCCAGTACGGCGCGGAAGGGGTTGAGCAGTTCTTC.

This clonotype appeared many times. The DNA for the CDR3 is TGCAGCGTTGATACGGGGCCTAATGAAAAACTGTTTTTT. Protein sequence: CSVDTGPNEKLFF. This chain connects TRBV29-1 to TRBJ1-4; D is possibly TRBD1 (5 bases). The CDR3 runs to 13 residues. V gave up 3 bases and J gave up 3 bases, with 8 bases separating them. From germline, CDR1 is SQVTM and CDR2 ANQGSEA.

This chain links TRBV7-2 with TRBJ2-3; D is unclear. Germline loops: CDR1 SGHTA, CDR2 FQGNSA. V shed 6 bases and J shed 5 bases, with 12 bases lying between them. This CDR3 spans 13 amino acids. The CDR3 bases are TGTGCCAGCAGTTCCATGGCTCGAGATACGCAGTATTTT. It codes for CASSSMARDTQYF.

This chain links TRBV3-1 with TRBJ2-5; tentatively, D is TRBD1 or TRBD2 (6 bases each). Per the germline V gene, CDR1 is LGHDT and CDR2 is YNNKEL (reference sequence). The CDR3 length is 15 residues. V dropped 4 bases and J dropped 1 base, with 13 bases sitting between them. CDR3 DNA sequence: TGTGCCAGCAGCCCTCGGGGGCCCGGCCAAGAGACCCAGTACTTC. As protein: CASSPRGPGQETQYF.

The chain combines TRBV28 with TRBJ1-2; perhaps TRBD1 as D (5 bases). Germline CDR1 reads MDHEN; CDR2 reads SYDVKM. The CDR3 is made up of 13 amino acids. The germline V and J ends were trimmed by 1 base and 4 bases, with 7 bases remaining between them. The CDR3 DNA sequence: TGTGCCAGCAGTTTATCCCAGGGCTATGGCTACACCTTC. Translated: CASSLSQGYGYTF.

V and J are TRBV19 and TRBJ1-1; D is possibly TRBD1 (5 bases). The V and J ends lost 4 bases and 1 base respectively, with 13 bases between them. The CDR3 totals 15 residues. CDR1 is LNHDA and CDR2 is SQIVND in the germline V gene (reference sequence). In DNA, the CDR3 is TGTGCCAGTAGTAATTCTCCAGGGTCGAACACTGAAGCTTTCTTT. Amino acid sequence: CASSNSPGSNTEAFF. Using reference TRBV19 and TRBJ1-1 for the parts outside the CDR3, the full variable domain is DGGITQSPKYLFRKEGQNVTLSCEQNLNHDAMYWYRQDPGQGLRLIYYSQIVNDFQKGDIAEGYSVSREKKESFPLTVTSAQKNPTAFYLCASSNSPGSNTEAFFGQGTRLTVV.

Details on this clonotype: This could be a read error, since a much larger clone is one nucleotide away. In this CDR3 the conserved last residue, phenylalanine or tryptophan, is missing, so a read error is likely. This chain links TRBV4-1 with TRBJ2-1; D unresolved. V was shortened by 2 bases and J by 0 bases, with 23 bases between the two germline ends. Germline CDR1 is MGHRA and CDR2 is YSYEKL. The CDR3 runs 20 residues. CDR3 in amino acids: CASSQPTVSLRAASYNEQFS. DNA for the CDR3: TGCGCCAGCAGCCAACCCACAGTTTCCCTTCGGGCGGCCTCCTACAATGAGCAGTTCTCC.

The chain recombines TRBV9 with TRBJ2-2; 9 bases fit TRBD2. This CDR3 spans 16 amino acids. V gave up 4 bases and J gave up 2 bases; unmatched junction bases: 6. Germline CDR1 is SGDLS and CDR2 is YYNGEE. The chain's CDR3 is CASSYSGSINTGELFF. DNA for the CDR3: TGTGCCAGCAGCTATAGCGGGAGTATTAACACCGGGGAGCTGTTTTTT.

At least ten counts were recorded for this clonotype. This rearrangement joins TRBV12-3 or TRBV12-4 to TRBJ2-1, with D perhaps matching TRBD2 (6 bases). This CDR3 is built from 13 residues. The germline V and J ends were trimmed by 3 bases and 6 bases, with 9 bases remaining between them. CDR3 sequence (DNA): TGTGCCAGCAGTTTGGGACTGCCCAATGAGCAGTTCTTC. This encodes CASSLGLPNEQFF.

The rearrangement uses TRBV5-1 and TRBJ2-7; D perhaps matches TRBD2 (5 bases). From germline, CDR1 is SGHRS and CDR2 YFSETQ. The CDR3 extends over 15 amino acids. Trimming stripped 4 bases from V and 0 bases from J, with 14 bases between. The DNA for the CDR3 is TGCGCCAGCAGCAGAGCGGATCTCAACTCCTACGAGCAGTACTTC. The encoded protein is CASSRADLNSYEQYF.

This clonotype was detected ten times or more. The chain couples TRBV18 to TRBJ2-3; 10 positions match TRBD1. This CDR3 is built from 17 residues. Trimming at V came to 2 bases and at J to 4 bases, leaving 9 bases not matched to a gene. Germline loops: CDR1 KGHSH, CDR2 LQKENI. The CDR3 sequence is CASSPSSGTGAADTQYF. DNA for the CDR3: TGTGCCAGCTCACCAAGTTCCGGGACAGGGGCCGCAGATACGCAGTATTTT.

The chain has TRBV6-2 or TRBV6-3 and TRBJ2-2, with D possibly matching TRBD2 (6 bases). This CDR3 is built from 14 residues. The V end was cut by 2 bases, the J end by 5 bases, with 9 bases between. Germline CDR1 and CDR2: MNHEY and SVGEGT. The CDR3 protein is CASSYPGSTGELFF. DNA of the CDR3: TGTGCCAGCAGTTACCCCGGGAGTACCGGGGAGCTGTTTTTT.

This clonotype was counted ten times or more. The chain joins TRBV4-1 to TRBJ2-7, with D possibly being TRBD1 (6 bases). CDR1 is MGHRA, CDR2 YSYEKL, per germline. V was clipped by 1 base and J by 8 bases, with 36 bases between them. The CDR3 has 21 amino acids. DNA for the CDR3: TGCGCCAGCAGCCAAGGACTGTTAGGGGACATCGCCTCCCCCTTTCCATTCAAGCAGTACTTC. It codes for CASSQGLLGDIASPFPFKQYF.

This rearrangement joins TRBV2 to TRBJ1-2; the D gene is possibly TRBD1 (6 bases). Germline loops: CDR1 SNHLY, CDR2 FYNNEI. The V and J ends lost 6 bases and 1 base respectively, with 15 bases between them. The CDR3 covers 15 residues. In DNA form, the CDR3 reads TGTGCCAGCAGAGCCTACAGGGACTTTAACTATGGCTACACCTTC. Protein product: CASRAYRDFNYGYTF.

Turning to this clonotype: This sequence may be a read error, since a much larger clone differs from it by one base. The CDR3 loop reads CASSQVGVEARGRENTGELFF. As DNA, the CDR3 is TGTGCCAGCAGCCAAGTCGGGGTAGAGGCTCGCGGGAGGGAGAACACCGGGGAGCTGTTTTTT. The rearrangement links TRBV4-1 to TRBJ2-2; 9 nucleotides line up with TRBD2. The CDR3 runs to 21 residues. Germline CDR1 is MGHRA and CDR2 is YSYEKL.